This is a list of T cell receptor beta chains from one sample in a study of cytomegalovirus exposure and HLA in healthy donors. The table came from immunoSEQ multiplex PCR; TCRdb's copy has only in-frame clones and leaves some out. The sample gives 160,000 or so clones, about 78% of which show up once; 5.7% is in the top ten. Sequenced sample: PBMCs. Every receptor here comes from a middle-aged man in good health and CMV-seronegative. CDR3s include the opening cysteine and the closing phenylalanine or tryptophan. The D gene is left open where the match is weak. Clone size is shown for a subset of rows, as once, few, many or a class of expanded clone.

v_call,j_call,d_call,clone_size,cdr3_aa,cdr3_nt
TRBV19,TRBJ1-2,TRBD1,-,CASSIEGQANYGYTF,TGTGCCAGTAGTATAGAGGGACAGGCCAACTATGGCTACACCTTC
TRBV5-1,TRBJ1-4,TRBD1,-,CASSLGQGNEKLFF,TGCGCCAGCAGCTTAGGACAGGGTAATGAAAAACTGTTTTTT
TRBV11-2,TRBJ2-7,-,-,CASSLDGLQSYEQYF,TGTGCCAGCAGCTTAGATGGACTCCAATCCTACGAGCAGTACTTC
TRBV2,TRBJ2-5,-,-,CASGEDSQETQYF,TGTGCCAGCGGCGAAGATTCTCAAGAGACCCAGTACTTC
TRBV4-3,TRBJ1-2,-,-,CASSQEEGPRGYTF,TGCGCCAGCAGCCAAGAGGAGGGACCGCGGGGCTACACCTTC
TRBV7-9,TRBJ1-1,-,-,CASSLVIEAFF,TGTGCCAGCAGCTTAGTAATTGAAGCTTTCTTT
TRBV9,TRBJ1-3,-,-,CASSVERVAGSGNTIYF,TGTGCCAGCAGCGTAGAGAGGGTGGCTGGCTCTGGAAACACCATATATTTT
TRBV5-8,TRBJ2-1,TRBD1,-,CASSPARTGGQVNEQFF,TGTGCCAGCAGCCCGGCTCGGACAGGGGGCCAGGTCAATGAGCAGTTCTTC
TRBV7-2,TRBJ2-2,TRBD1,-,CASSLVGTGKLGELFF,TGTGCCAGCAGCTTAGTAGGGACAGGGAAATTGGGGGAGCTGTTTTTT
TRBV7-9,TRBJ1-1,-,few,CASSLRGQSNTEAFF,TGTGCCAGCAGCTTAAGGGGTCAATCGAACACTGAAGCTTTCTTT
TRBV7-9,TRBJ2-7,-,-,CASSFGNRASEQYF,TGTGCCAGCAGCTTCGGAAACAGGGCATCCGAGCAGTACTTC
TRBV15,TRBJ2-5,-,few,CATSRDRGNYPGSQYF,TGTGCCACCAGCAGAGATCGGGGGAACTACCCAGGGTCCCAGTACTTC
TRBV5-1,TRBJ2-7,TRBD2,once,CASSLEGLASYEQYF,TGCGCCAGCAGCTTGGAGGGACTAGCGTCCTACGAGCAGTACTTC
TRBV4-3,TRBJ2-7,TRBD1,once,CASSQAPNRGVLDYEQYF,TGCGCCAGCAGCCAAGCCCCCAACAGGGGGGTTTTGGACTACGAGCAGTACTTC
TRBV7-8,TRBJ2-1,TRBD2,-,CASSTSSGLTYNEQFF,TGTGCCAGCAGCACATCTAGCGGCCTGACCTACAATGAGCAGTTCTTC
TRBV5-4,TRBJ1-1,TRBD1,-,CASSLQGVLNTEAFF,TGTGCCAGCAGCTTGCAGGGGGTATTGAACACTGAAGCTTTCTTT
TRBV19,TRBJ2-1,TRBD2,-,CASTFLPIAGVTYNEQFF,TGTGCCAGTACCTTTTTACCGATAGCGGGAGTCACCTACAATGAGCAGTTCTTC
TRBV27,TRBJ2-7,TRBD1,medium-sized,CASSLETGGPYEQYF,TGTGCCAGCAGTTTAGAGACAGGGGGACCCTACGAGCAGTACTTC
TRBV4-3,TRBJ2-1,-,-,CASTNWLSSYNEQFF,TGCGCCAGCACCAACTGGTTGAGCTCCTACAATGAGCAGTTCTTC
TRBV5-1,TRBJ2-7,-,-,CASRRQESGYEQYF,TGCGCCAGCCGACGACAGGAGAGTGGGTACGAGCAGTACTTC
TRBV27,TRBJ2-1,-,-,CASRGGQWAGEQFF,TGTGCCAGCAGGGGGGGACAGTGGGCAGGTGAGCAGTTCTTC
TRBV4-3,TRBJ2-7,TRBD1,few,CASSQNRGSYEQYF,TGCGCCAGCAGCCAAAACAGGGGCTCCTACGAGCAGTACTTC
TRBV2,TRBJ1-2,TRBD1,-,CASSQGVDGYTF,TGTGCCAGCAGTCAGGGGGTAGATGGCTACACCTTC
TRBV18,TRBJ1-1,TRBD1,-,CASSPPGTGNTEAFF,TGTGCCAGCTCACCACCTGGGACAGGGAACACTGAAGCTTTCTTT
TRBV10-3,TRBJ1-6,TRBD1,-,CAISESVLTGNNSPLHF,TGTGCCATCAGTGAGTCGGTTTTGACAGGGAATAATTCACCCCTCCACTTT
TRBV6-6,TRBJ2-7,-,-,CASSYRSGQFYEQYF,TGTGCCAGCAGTTACCGATCCGGACAGTTCTACGAGCAGTACTTC
TRBV7-2,TRBJ1-2,-,-,CASSATWGGYGYTF,TGTGCCAGCAGCGCCACTTGGGGCGGTTATGGCTACACCTTC
TRBV7-2,TRBJ2-3,TRBD2,-,CASSSSSGVGTDTQYF,TGTGCCAGCAGCTCCTCTAGCGGGGTCGGCACAGATACGCAGTATTTT
TRBV27,TRBJ1-2,-,-,CASSLKGTRQGYTF,TGTGCCAGCAGTTTAAAAGGGACAAGGCAAGGCTACACCTTC
TRBV7-9,TRBJ2-3,TRBD2,-,CASSLSGAGVADTQYF,TGTGCCAGCAGCTTATCGGGAGCGGGAGTTGCCGATACGCAGTATTTT
TRBV6-4,TRBJ2-1,TRBD2,-,CASSPLGLASEQFF,TGTGCCAGCAGTCCCCTCGGACTAGCTAGTGAGCAGTTCTTC
TRBV9,TRBJ2-7,-,-,CASSVAARDYEQYF,TGTGCCAGCAGCGTAGCTGCCAGGGACTACGAGCAGTACTTC
TRBV15,TRBJ1-4,-,-,CATSRTGDTNEKLFF,TGTGCCACCAGCAGGACAGGAGATACTAATGAAAAACTGTTTTTT
TRBV6-6,TRBJ1-2,-,-,CASAAGDYGYTF,TGTGCCAGCGCCGCAGGTGACTATGGCTACACCTTC
TRBV7-3,TRBJ2-5,-,-,CASSLSRQETQYF,TGTGCCAGCAGCTTATCCAGGCAAGAGACCCAGTACTTC
TRBV7-8,TRBJ2-1,-,-,CASSTRDTYNEQFF,TGTGCCAGCAGCACCCGGGACACCTACAATGAGCAGTTCTTC
TRBV5-6,TRBJ2-7,TRBD1,-,CASSPGQGAGEQYF,TGTGCCAGCAGCCCCGGACAGGGGGCGGGGGAGCAGTACTTC
TRBV9,TRBJ2-6,-,-,CASSARFDSPGANVLTF,TGTGCCAGCAGCGCACGCTTCGACAGCCCTGGGGCCAACGTCCTGACTTTC
TRBV4-1,TRBJ1-3,-,-,CASSQDLGVSGNTIYF,TGCGCCAGCAGCCAAGATCTCGGGGTTTCTGGAAACACCATATATTTT
TRBV6-5,TRBJ1-1,TRBD1,-,CASSRQGTNTEAFF,TGTGCCAGCAGTAGACAGGGGACCAACACTGAAGCTTTCTTT
TRBV7-2,TRBJ2-7,-,-,CASSLVRRGYEQYF,TGTGCCAGCAGCTTAGTTAGAAGAGGATACGAGCAGTACTTC
TRBV7-9,TRBJ2-3,TRBD2,few,CASSPGGAGTQYF,TGTGCCAGCAGCCCGGGGGGGGCCGGTACGCAGTATTTT
TRBV15,TRBJ2-6,-,-,CATSRGGDSGANVLTF,TGTGCCACCAGCAGAGGGGGGGATTCTGGGGCCAACGTCCTGACTTTC
TRBV5-8,TRBJ1-1,-,-,CASSLSVNTEAFF,TGTGCCAGCAGCCTTTCCGTAAACACTGAAGCTTTCTTT
TRBV6-5,TRBJ2-4,TRBD2,-,CASSPGGAIQYF,TGTGCCAGCAGTCCGGGGGGGGCCATTCAGTACTTC
TRBV7-8,TRBJ2-7,-,-,CASSLVRYSAYEQYF,TGTGCCAGCAGCTTAGTGAGGTATAGTGCCTACGAGCAGTACTTC
TRBV5-4,TRBJ2-6,-,once,CASSDPAGAGANVLTF,TGTGCCAGCAGCGATCCGGCGGGGGCCGGGGCCAACGTCCTGACTTTC
TRBV2,TRBJ2-1,-,-,CASRVMVGDEQFF,TGTGCCAGCAGAGTGATGGTAGGGGATGAGCAGTTCTTC
TRBV7-2,TRBJ2-5,TRBD2,-,CASSPVAGVVETQYF,TGTGCCAGCAGCCCAGTTGCGGGAGTGGTAGAGACCCAGTACTTC
TRBV10-3,TRBJ1-4,-,-,CAISESGEGEKLFF,TGTGCCATCAGTGAGTCCGGGGAGGGTGAAAAACTGTTTTTT
TRBV27,TRBJ2-5,-,-,CASRGADSTSQETQYF,TGTGCCAGCAGGGGGGCCGACTCCACTTCCCAAGAGACCCAGTACTTC
TRBV10-1,TRBJ2-7,TRBD1,-,CASRGVGFRDSSYEQYF,TGCGCCAGCAGAGGAGTTGGGTTCCGGGACAGCTCCTACGAGCAGTACTTC